A selection of T cell receptor beta chains follows, all from one sample in a study of T-cell reconstitution after alpha-beta-depleted transplantation in children. TCRdb called the PCR reads again in MiXCR, with one record for every CDR3 protein. This sample carries 700,000 to 850,000 distinct CDR3 sequences, around 17% of them seen once, and the ten largest clones take approximately 5%. The source was PBMCs, mostly from graft donor cells, collected 360 days after TCRalphabeta/CD19-depleted stem cell transplant. The receptors were sampled from a male patient aged 10 to 17 who had a stem cell transplant for acute lymphoblastic leukemia, so the T cells may come from the graft donor. Each CDR3 is given with its conserved first and last residue. The D gene is left open where the match is weak. Not all rows give a size; the values are once, few, many and, for expanded clones, a class.

NA | TRBJ2-1 | TRBD1 | TRBV5-1 | CASSLRDRGNEQFF | TGCGCCAGCAGCTTACGGGACAGGGGCAATGAGCAGTTCTTC
few | TRBJ1-1 | NA | TRBV5-1 | CASSSVDPSGLEAFF | TGCGCCAGCAGCTCCGTCGACCCGTCAGGGCTGGAAGCTTTCTTT
many | TRBJ1-4 | NA | TRBV29-1 | CSGGHSTNEKLFF | TGCAGCGGTGGACACTCAACTAATGAAAAACTGTTTTTT
many | TRBJ2-7 | TRBD1 | TRBV20-1 | CSARDDRGNEQYF | TGCAGTGCTAGAGATGACAGGGGTAACGAGCAGTACTTC
NA | TRBJ2-2 | NA | TRBV14 | CASSQEVLIGELFF | TGTGCCAGCAGCCAAGAAGTGTTGATCGGGGAGCTGTTTTTT
NA | TRBJ2-5 | NA | TRBV7-9 | CASAQAPQETQYF | TGTGCCAGCGCCCAGGCACCTCAAGAGACCCAGTACTTC
few | TRBJ1-1 | TRBD1 | TRBV12-3/TRBV12-4 | CASRAGTGLMNTEAFF | TGTGCCAGCAGGGCCGGGACAGGTCTCATGAACACTGAAGCTTTCTTT
few | TRBJ2-7 | NA | TRBV4-1 | CASSQVSPFYESYEQYF | TGCGCCAGCAGCCAAGTAAGTCCTTTCTACGAGTCCTACGAGCAGTACTTC
many | TRBJ2-5 | NA | TRBV4-1 | CASSQSLQAVQETQYF | TGCGCCAGCAGCCAATCCCTACAGGCGGTACAAGAGACCCAGTACTTC
many | TRBJ2-1 | NA | TRBV21-1 | CASSTFHGNEQFF | TGTGCCAGCAGCACCTTCCATGGGAATGAGCAGTTCTTC
NA | TRBJ1-1 | NA | TRBV12-3/TRBV12-4 | CASSLISSAREAFF | TGTGCCAGCAGTTTGATCTCCAGTGCTAGGGAAGCTTTCTTT
NA | TRBJ2-7 | NA | TRBV5-1 | CASSWAGTGPYEQYF | TGCGCCAGCAGCTGGGCCGGGACGGGTCCCTACGAGCAGTACTTC
few | TRBJ1-2 | TRBD1 | TRBV7-9 | CASSLVLRGQGYTF | TGTGCCAGCAGCTTAGTGCTCAGGGGGCAAGGCTACACCTTC
NA | TRBJ2-7 | TRBD2 | TRBV5-1 | CASRGLAGQTYEQYF | TGCGCCAGCAGGGGACTAGCGGGCCAGACCTACGAGCAGTACTTC
few | TRBJ2-1 | NA | TRBV12-3/TRBV12-4 | CASSSDSVREQFF | TGTGCCAGCAGTTCCGACTCGGTGAGGGAGCAGTTCTTC
few | TRBJ2-2 | NA | TRBV11-1 | CASSYTQISGKNTGELFF | TGTGCCAGCAGCTACACCCAAATAAGCGGAAAGAACACCGGGGAGCTGTTTTTT
NA | TRBJ1-1 | NA | TRBV29-1 | CSVVGSGMAFF | TGCAGCGTTGTTGGGTCAGGGATGGCTTTCTTT
NA | TRBJ2-7 | NA | TRBV12-3/TRBV12-4 | CASSSPVSYEQYF | TGTGCCAGCAGTTCACCCGTCTCCTACGAGCAGTACTTC
NA | TRBJ1-1 | NA | TRBV10-3 | CAISQAITEAFF | TGTGCCATCAGCCAGGCCATCACTGAAGCTTTCTTT
NA | TRBJ1-5 | NA | TRBV6-2/TRBV6-3 | CASSYSASNQPQHF | TGTGCCAGCAGTTACTCGGCCTCAAATCAGCCCCAGCATTTT
few | TRBJ2-3 | TRBD2 | TRBV12-3/TRBV12-4 | CASASPRTSGSTDTQYF | TGTGCCAGCGCCAGCCCTCGGACTAGCGGTAGCACAGATACGCAGTATTTT
many | TRBJ1-4 | TRBD1 | TRBV5-1 | CASSPWDSQNEKLFF | TGCGCCAGCAGCCCGTGGGACAGCCAAAATGAAAAACTGTTTTTT
NA | TRBJ2-7 | NA | TRBV20-1 | CSAPSAGAPPYEQYF | TGCAGTGCTCCGTCGGCGGGTGCCCCCCCCTACGAGCAGTACTTC
NA | TRBJ2-2 | NA | TRBV5-1 | CASSPLPRGNTGELFF | TGCGCCAGCAGCCCCCTTCCGCGGGGGAACACCGGGGAGCTGTTTTTT
NA | TRBJ2-7 | NA | TRBV2 | CASSGHDSYEQYF | TGTGCCAGCAGTGGGCACGACTCCTACGAGCAGTACTTC
many | TRBJ1-2 | NA | TRBV29-1 | CSVEPWEGLGYTF | TGCAGCGTTGAGCCCTGGGAGGGTCTCGGCTACACCTTC
NA | TRBJ2-5 | NA | TRBV20-1 | CSARDPTYEETQYF | TGCAGTGCTAGAGATCCCACTTACGAAGAGACCCAGTACTTC
NA | TRBJ2-5 | NA | TRBV14 | CASSQSRTQYF | TGTGCCAGCAGCCAAAGTCGGACCCAGTACTTC
few | TRBJ2-2 | NA | TRBV3-1 | CASSQSELATNTGELFF | TGTGCCAGCAGCCAAAGTGAGCTAGCTACGAACACCGGGGAGCTGTTTTTT
NA | TRBJ1-1 | NA | TRBV6-5 | CASSFGTGGRPMQAFF | TGTGCCAGCAGTTTCGGCACCGGGGGCCGTCCGATGCAAGCTTTCTTT
NA | TRBJ2-6 | TRBD1 | TRBV10-3 | CAISEWGQGGTNVLTF | TGTGCCATCAGTGAGTGGGGACAGGGAGGTACCAACGTCCTGACTTTC
few | TRBJ2-3 | TRBD1 | TRBV27 | CASSFSGQLQYF | TGTGCCAGCAGTTTCTCGGGACAGCTGCAGTATTTT
few | TRBJ2-4 | TRBD2 | TRBV5-1 | CASSGHAAGVPEAKNIQYF | TGCGCCAGCAGCGGGCACGCAGCGGGAGTTCCGGAAGCCAAAAACATTCAGTACTTC
few | TRBJ2-4 | NA | TRBV20-1 | CSARTRGVAKNIQYF | TGCAGTGCTAGAACGCGGGGCGTAGCCAAAAACATTCAGTACTTC
few | TRBJ2-3 | NA | TRBV5-1 | CASSEGVSTDTQYF | TGCGCCAGCAGCGAAGGGGTCTCCACAGATACGCAGTATTTT
few | TRBJ2-7 | TRBD2 | TRBV7-6 | CASSFGTGGLAGGYEQYF | TGTGCCAGCAGCTTTGGGACAGGGGGACTAGCGGGAGGGTACGAGCAGTACTTC
few | TRBJ2-7 | TRBD1 | TRBV11-2 | CASSEVRDRGPYEQYF | TGTGCCAGCAGCGAGGTCCGGGACAGGGGCCCCTACGAGCAGTACTTC
NA | TRBJ2-5 | NA | TRBV29-1 | CSGTRGEETQYF | TGCAGCGGGACCAGGGGAGAAGAGACCCAGTACTTC
NA | TRBJ2-7 | NA | TRBV7-6 | CASSLDGNPYEQYF | TGTGCCAGCAGCTTAGACGGCAATCCCTACGAGCAGTACTTC
few | TRBJ2-7 | NA | TRBV28 | CASSHQGNGPYEQYF | TGTGCCAGCAGTCACCAGGGTAATGGTCCCTACGAGCAGTACTTC
few | TRBJ1-5 | TRBD1 | TRBV27 | CASSFQQPGGVGNQPQHF | TGTGCCAGCAGTTTTCAACAACCAGGGGGCGTAGGCAATCAGCCCCAGCATTTT
NA | TRBJ2-7 | NA | TRBV20-1 | CSADELSSYEQYF | TGCAGTGCGGACGAGCTGAGCTCCTACGAGCAGTACTTC
few | TRBJ2-7 | TRBD2 | TRBV5-1 | CASSAGGNEQYF | TGCGCCAGCAGCGCGGGAGGGAACGAGCAGTACTTC
NA | TRBJ2-7 | NA | TRBV28 | CASSFPYYEQYF | TGTGCCAGCAGTTTCCCCTACTACGAGCAGTACTTC
NA | TRBJ2-1 | TRBD2 | TRBV7-6 | CASSLGGGVAGAGQFF | TGTGCCAGCAGCTTAGGGGGAGGGGTAGCGGGAGCTGGGCAGTTCTTC
many | TRBJ2-5 | TRBD2 | TRBV2 | CASSERGETQYF | TGTGCCAGCAGTGAGCGGGGGGAGACCCAGTACTTC
NA | TRBJ2-7 | TRBD1 | TRBV27 | CASSLYGQVLYEQYF | TGTGCCAGCAGTTTGTACGGACAGGTATTATACGAGCAGTACTTC
few | TRBJ2-1 | TRBD2 | TRBV5-1 | CASSSQIGLAGARNEQFF | TGCGCCAGCAGCTCCCAGATAGGACTAGCGGGAGCGAGGAATGAGCAGTTCTTC
NA | TRBJ2-7 | NA | TRBV7-3 | CASSYAVRGEQYF | TGTGCCAGCAGCTATGCAGTACGGGGGGAGCAGTACTTC
few | TRBJ2-6 | NA | TRBV7-7 | CASSWGPGANVLTF | TGTGCCAGCAGCTGGGGGCCTGGGGCCAACGTCCTGACTTTC
NA | TRBJ2-3 | TRBD1 | TRBV29-1 | CSVERDRDFTDTQYF | TGCAGCGTTGAAAGGGACAGGGATTTCACAGATACGCAGTATTTT
many | TRBJ2-2 | NA | TRBV27 | CASRGGLLDTGELFF | TGTGCCAGCAGAGGAGGGCTCCTAGACACCGGGGAGCTGTTTTTT
many | TRBJ2-5 | TRBD2 | TRBV6-1 | CASSPKRKTSGETQYF | TGTGCCAGCAGTCCCAAACGCAAGACTAGCGGGGAGACCCAGTACTTC
NA | TRBJ2-7 | NA | TRBV18 | CASSPLPAGTNGREQYF | TGTGCCAGCTCACCACTCCCCGCCGGGACGAACGGACGCGAGCAGTACTTC